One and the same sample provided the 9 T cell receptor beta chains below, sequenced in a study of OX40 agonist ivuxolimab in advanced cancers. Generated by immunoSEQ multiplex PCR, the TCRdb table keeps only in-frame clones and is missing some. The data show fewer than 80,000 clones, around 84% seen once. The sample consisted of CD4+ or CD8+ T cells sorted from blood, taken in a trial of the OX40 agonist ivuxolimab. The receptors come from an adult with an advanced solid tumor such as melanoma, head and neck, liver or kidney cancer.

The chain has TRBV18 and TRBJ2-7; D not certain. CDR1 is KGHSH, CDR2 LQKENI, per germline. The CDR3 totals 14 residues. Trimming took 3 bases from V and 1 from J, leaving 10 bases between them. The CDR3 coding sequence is TGTGCCAGCTCACCCCTTAGTGGATCCTACGAGCAGTACTTC. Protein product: CASSPLSGSYEQYF.

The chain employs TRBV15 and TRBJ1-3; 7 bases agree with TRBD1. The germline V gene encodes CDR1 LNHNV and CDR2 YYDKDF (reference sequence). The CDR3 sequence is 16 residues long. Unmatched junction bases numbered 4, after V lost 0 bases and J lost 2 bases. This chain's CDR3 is CATSRDKGAAGNTIYF. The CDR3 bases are TGTGCCACCAGCAGAGATAAGGGGGCGGCTGGAAACACCATATATTTT.

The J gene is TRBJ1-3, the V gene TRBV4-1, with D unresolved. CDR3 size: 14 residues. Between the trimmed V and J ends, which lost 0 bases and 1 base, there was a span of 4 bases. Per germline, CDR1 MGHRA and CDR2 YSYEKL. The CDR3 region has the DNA TGCGCCAGCAGCCAAGACAGGTCTGGAAACACCATATATTTT. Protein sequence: CASSQDRSGNTIYF.

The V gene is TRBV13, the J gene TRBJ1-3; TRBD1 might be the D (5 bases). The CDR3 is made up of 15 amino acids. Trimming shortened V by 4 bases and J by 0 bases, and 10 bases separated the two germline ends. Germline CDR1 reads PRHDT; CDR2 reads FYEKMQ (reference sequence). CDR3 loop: CASSSTVLSGNTIYF. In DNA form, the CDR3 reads TGTGCCAGCAGCTCGACAGTCCTCTCTGGAAACACCATATATTTT.

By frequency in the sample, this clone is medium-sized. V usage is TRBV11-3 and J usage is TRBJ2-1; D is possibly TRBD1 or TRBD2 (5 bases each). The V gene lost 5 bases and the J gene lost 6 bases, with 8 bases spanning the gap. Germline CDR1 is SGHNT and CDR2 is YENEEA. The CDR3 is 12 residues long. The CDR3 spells CASSEGRNEQFF. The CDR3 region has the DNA TGTGCCAGCAGCGAGGGACGCAATGAGCAGTTCTTC.

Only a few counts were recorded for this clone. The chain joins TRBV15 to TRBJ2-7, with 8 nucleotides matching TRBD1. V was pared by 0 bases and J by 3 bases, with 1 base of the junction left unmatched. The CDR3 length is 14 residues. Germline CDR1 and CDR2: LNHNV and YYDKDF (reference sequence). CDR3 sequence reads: CATSRDTGGYEQYF. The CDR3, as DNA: TGTGCCACCAGCAGAGATACAGGGGGCTACGAGCAGTACTTC.

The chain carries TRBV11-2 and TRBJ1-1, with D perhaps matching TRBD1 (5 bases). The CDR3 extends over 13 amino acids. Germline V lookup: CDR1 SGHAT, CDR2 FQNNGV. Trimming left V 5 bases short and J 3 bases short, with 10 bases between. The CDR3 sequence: CASSRTGYTEAFF. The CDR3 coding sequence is TGTGCCAGCAGCCGCACAGGTTACACTGAAGCTTTCTTT.

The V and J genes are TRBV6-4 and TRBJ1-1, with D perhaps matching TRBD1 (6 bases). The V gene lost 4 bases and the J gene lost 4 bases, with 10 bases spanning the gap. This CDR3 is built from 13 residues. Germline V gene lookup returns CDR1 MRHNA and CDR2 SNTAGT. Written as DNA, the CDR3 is TGTGCCAGCAGTGTCGAGGGGGGCACTGAAGCTTTCTTT. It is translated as CASSVEGGTEAFF.

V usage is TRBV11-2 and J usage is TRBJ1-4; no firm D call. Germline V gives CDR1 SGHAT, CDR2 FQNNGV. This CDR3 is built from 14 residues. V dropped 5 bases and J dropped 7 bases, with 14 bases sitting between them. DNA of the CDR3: TGTGCCAGCAGCCCTCGGACCTCAAGTGAAAAACTGTTTTTT. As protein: CASSPRTSSEKLFF.